This T cell receptor beta chain was sequenced during a study of human thymus T cells. Study conclusions and caveats: Repertoires from thymus and blood appeared to show biased V and J gene usage. Related research described thymic repertoires that were highly overlapping among unrelated individuals.

Germline CDR1 reads SGDLS; CDR2 reads YYNGEE. V was clipped by 2 bases and J by 6 bases, with 19 bases between them. The CDR3 is 16 amino acids. Remarks on this clone: The antigen is undetermined.

Produced via immunoSEQ multiplex PCR; TCRdb's table is partial and in-frame only. The sample lists under 150,000 clones, over 85% occurring once. Thymic resections from corrective heart surgery supplied the tissue. Finnish infants who were healthy and having corrective surgery for congenital heart defects made up the donors. This TCR was sampled from a boy under three years old with a congenital heart defect but otherwise immunologically healthy. The sample taken for sequencing was thymus tissue. V gene TRBV9 combines with J gene TRBJ2-3, with D possibly TRBD1 on 6 matching bases. In DNA form, the CDR3 reads TGTGCCAGCAGCGTTGGTTGGTGGGGGCTAGGGGATACGCAGTATTTT. It is translated as CASSVGWWGLGDTQYF. The full variable domain, rest sourced from reference TRBV9 and TRBJ2-3, is DSGVTQTPKHLITATGQRVTLRCSPRSGDLSVYWYQQSLDQGLQFLIQYYNGEERAKGNILERFSAQQFPDLHSELNLSSLELGDSALYFCASSVGWWGLGDTQYFGPGTRLTVL.